This T cell receptor (beta chain) was retrieved from a study of T-cell memory formation after mild COVID-19. TCRdb itself ran the 5' RACE reads through MiXCR, one entry per CDR3 protein. The table records about 320,000 distinct CDR3 sequences, roughly an eighth of them present only once. Trimming removed 5 bases at V and 5 bases at J, with 9 bases between. This CDR3 has 12 amino acids. From germline, CDR1 is LNHDA and CDR2 SQIVND (reference sequence). The sequencing sample was made of PBMCs or a T cell subset sorted from them (not recorded which). The clonotype originates from a young man who had mild COVID-19 (a few samples of this study predate the infection). Cell type and time point are not known. This chain uses TRBV19 with TRBJ2-5; tentatively, D is TRBD1 (6 bases). The CDR3 loop is CASSPGHETQYF. CDR3 DNA sequence: TGTGCCAGTAGTCCGGGACACGAGACCCAGTACTTC. Variable domain in full (rest from reference TRBV19 and TRBJ2-5): DGGITQSPKYLFRKEGQNVTLSCEQNLNHDAMYWYRQDPGQGLRLIYYSQIVNDFQKGDIAEGYSVSREKKESFPLTVTSAQKNPTAFYLCASSPGHETQYFGPGTRLLVL.